These 30 T cell receptor beta chains were all obtained from the same sample, sequenced in a study of T cells in Graves' hyperthyroidism and ophthalmopathy. It was RNA transcripts that yielded the amplified TCR beta CDR3 regions. During a first-round RT-PCR of the TCR CDR3, the HTBI primer set was used. MiXCR was run by TCRdb on the multiplex PCR reads, yielding one entry per CDR3 protein. The repertoire holds around 600,000 distinct CDR3 sequences, with approximately 42% as singletons. Sequenced input: peripheral blood or thyroid tissue (not recorded which). These receptors were taken from an adult man with Graves' disease, either hyperthyroidism or ophthalmopathy (not recorded which).

The count of this clonotype is one. The chain couples TRBV29-1 to TRBJ1-2; maybe TRBD1 (5 bases). Germline lookup yields CDR1 SQVTM and CDR2 ANQGSEA. This CDR3 region has 14 residues. Trimming shortened V by 7 bases and J by 4 bases, and 19 bases separated the two germline ends. The DNA of the CDR3 is TGCAGCGGGACAATGACAGACACCCCCTATGGCTACACCTTC. Its translation: CSGTMTDTPYGYTF.

The V gene is TRBV19, the J gene TRBJ1-1; weak D call: TRBD1 (5 bases). The germline CDR1 and CDR2 sequences are LNHDA and SQIVND (reference sequence). V was trimmed by 3 bases and J by 0 bases, leaving 20 bases between them. This CDR3 region has 18 residues. CDR3 DNA: TGTGCCAGTAGTATCCCGTCCCAGGGTAGGGATATGAACACTGAAGCTTTCTTT. Protein sequence: CASSIPSQGRDMNTEAFF.

In its sample, this clonotype was seen a few times. The V call is TRBV7-8, the J call TRBJ1-4; D remains unclear. CDR1 is SGHVS, CDR2 FQNEAQ, per germline. V dropped 6 bases and J dropped 4 bases, with 15 bases sitting between them. The CDR3 has 15 residues. As DNA, the CDR3 is TGTGCCAGCAGACCGGAGTGGGCCCATAATGAAAAACTGTTTTTT. Amino acids: CASRPEWAHNEKLFF.

This clonotype came up many times. The chain is built from TRBV10-3 and TRBJ2-5, with D perhaps TRBD2 (7 bases). The CDR3 has 14 amino acids. The V and J ends lost 5 bases and 2 bases respectively, with 12 bases between them. The germline CDR1 and CDR2 sequences are ENHRY and SYGVKD. The CDR3 is CAISQQGGQETQYF. The CDR3 DNA sequence: TGTGCCATCAGTCAACAGGGAGGGCAAGAGACCCAGTACTTC.

The genes are TRBV7-9 and TRBJ2-7; D may be TRBD2 (5 bases). Germline CDR1 SEHNR, CDR2 FQNEAQ (reference sequence). The V end was cut by 5 bases, the J end by 3 bases, with 11 bases between. The CDR3 spans 13 residues. The chain's CDR3 is CASSQDGGYEQYF. The DNA of the CDR3 is TGTGCCAGCAGCCAAGACGGAGGCTACGAGCAGTACTTC.

On this clonotype: Being one base from a much bigger clone, this may be a read error. This chain joins TRBV10-3 and TRBJ1-2, with a tentative D call TRBD1 (5 bases). Germline V gene lookup returns CDR1 ENHRY and CDR2 SYGVKD. There are 15 residues in the CDR3. Trimming took 4 bases from V and 0 from J, leaving 12 bases between them. For the CDR3, the DNA is TGTGCCATCAGTGGCCGGGACGGCGCTAACTATGGCTACACCTTC. Protein: CAISGRDGANYGYTF.

This clonotype was seen ten or more times. V is TRBV29-1 and J is TRBJ2-7; 10 bases fit TRBD2. The CDR3 extends over 14 amino acids. V gave up 4 bases and J gave up 7 bases; unmatched junction bases: 10. Germline V gene data show CDR1 as SQVTM and CDR2 as ANQGSEA. The CDR3 DNA follows: TGCAGCGTTGTGACTAGCGGGTATCCGGTGGAGCAGTACTTC. Translation gives CSVVTSGYPVEQYF.

This chain joins TRBV6-5 and TRBJ1-5; 9 bases are shared with TRBD1. Germline CDR1 is MNHEY and CDR2 is SVGAGI. Trimming took 8 bases from V and 5 from J; bases not matched to a gene: 4. The length of the CDR3 is 13 residues. The CDR3 DNA follows: TGTGCCAGCCAAGACAGGGGGGATCAGCCCCAGCATTTT. Residues: CASQDRGDQPQHF.

The genes are TRBV15 and TRBJ2-7, with TRBD2 matching over 7 bases. The CDR3 loop spans 14 amino acids. Germline loops: CDR1 LNHNV, CDR2 YYDKDF (reference sequence). With 1 base clipped from V and 4 bases from J, the junction kept 4 bases outside the gene matches. CDR3 nucleotides: TGTGCCACCAGCAGAGGGACTAGAGGATACGAGCAGTACTTC. Encoded protein: CATSRGTRGYEQYF.

On this clonotype: One junction end disagrees with the germline gene, perhaps due to a read error. The chain has TRBV5-1 and TRBJ1-2, with TRBD1 matching over 8 bases. This CDR3 comprises 14 residues. The germline CDR1 and CDR2 sequences are SGHRS and YFSETQ. CDR3 residues: CASNTGGTSYGYTF. CDR3 bases: TGTGCCAGCAACACAGGGGGAACGAGCTATGGCTACACCTTC.

This clonotype was counted at least ten times. The CDR3 protein is CASSSGAGTGSNTEAFF. CDR3 nucleotide sequence: TGTGCCAGCAGCTCCGGCGCCGGGACAGGGTCGAACACTGAAGCTTTCTTT. The V gene is TRBV7-9, the J gene TRBJ1-1, with TRBD1 matching over 9 bases. CDR3 length equals 17 residues. Trimming removed 4 bases from V and 1 base from J; junction bases left unmatched: 10. Germline values: CDR1 SEHNR, CDR2 FQNEAQ (reference sequence).

The rearrangement joins TRBV29-1 to TRBJ1-4, with 8 bases aligning to TRBD1. This CDR3 contains 12 residues. V was pared by 4 bases and J by 6 bases, with 1 base of the junction left unmatched. CDR1 and CDR2 from the germline V gene are SQVTM and ANQGSEA. The CDR3 DNA is TGCAGCGTTGCGGGACAGGATGAAAAACTGTTTTTT. As protein: CSVAGQDEKLFF.

This clonotype appeared a few times. The V gene is TRBV7-2, the J gene TRBJ2-5; D is unresolved. V gave up 1 base and J gave up 3 bases, with 6 bases separating them. Germline CDR1 is SGHTA and CDR2 is FQGNSA. This CDR3 is 13 amino acids long. Here the CDR3 reads CASSLGNKETQYF. As DNA, the CDR3 is TGTGCCAGCAGCTTAGGGAACAAAGAGACCCAGTACTTC.

V gene TRBV7-9 combines with J gene TRBJ2-5; D gene unclear. In germline, CDR1 is SEHNR, CDR2 FQNEAQ (reference sequence). V was clipped by 5 bases and J by 3 bases, with 16 bases between them. The CDR3 runs to 15 residues. The CDR3 reads CASSLDGPPKETQYF. The CDR3 DNA reads as TGTGCCAGCAGCCTTGACGGACCGCCCAAAGAGACCCAGTACTTC.

This clonotype was observed at least ten times. J is TRBJ1-1 and V is TRBV29-1; 7 bases are a match to TRBD1. The J segment lost 0 bases and the V segment lost 4 bases, leaving 5 bases of the junction unmatched. This CDR3 region has 14 residues. Germline CDR1 is SQVTM and CDR2 is ANQGSEA. The CDR3 sequence: CSVVAGGMNTEAFF. The CDR3 DNA reads TGCAGCGTTGTGGCAGGGGGAATGAACACTGAAGCTTTCTTT. The complete variable domain, with remaining parts taken from reference TRBV29-1 and TRBJ1-1, reads SAVISQKPSRDICQRGTSLTIQCQVDSQVTMMFWYRQQPGQSLTLIATANQGSEATYESGFVIDKFPISRPNLTFSTLTVSNMSPEDSSIYLCSVVAGGMNTEAFFGQGTRLTVV.

CDR3 sequence (DNA): TGTGCCAGTAGGACGGGAGCAGAGCAGCCCCAGCATTTT. It is translated as CASRTGAEQPQHF. The J gene is TRBJ1-5, the V gene TRBV25-1; D unresolved. The CDR3 is 13 residues long. Trimming removed 9 bases at V and 7 bases at J, with 16 bases between. Germline loops: CDR1 MGHDK, CDR2 SYGVNS.

Notes on this clonotype: This CDR3 is missing its conserved last phenylalanine or tryptophan, likely due to a read error. Because the CDR3's place on the DNA is in doubt, the DNA is left out and the CDR3 is given as listed by TCRdb. This rearrangement joins TRBV5-2 to TRBJ2-2; the DNA was not compared with TRBD1, the D call given in the table. TRBV5-2 is assigned pseudogene status. The CDR3 is 9 residues long, counting both termini. The CDR3 loop reads CASNGAGTS.

The chain carries TRBV5-4 and TRBJ1-1; D is ambiguous. There are 14 residues in the CDR3. Per the germline V gene, CDR1 is SGHNT and CDR2 is YYREEE (reference sequence). Deletions cut 3 bases from V and 1 base from J, with 10 bases between. In DNA, the CDR3 is TGTGCCAGCAGCTCTTCCGGGAGGAACACTGAAGCTTTCTTT. Protein sequence: CASSSSGRNTEAFF.

The chain employs TRBV12-3 or TRBV12-4 and TRBJ1-3; the D gene is possibly TRBD1 (5 bases). V was trimmed by 2 bases and J by 5 bases, leaving 16 bases between them. The CDR3 runs 16 residues. The CDR3 spells CASSLSGSRARNTIYF. CDR3 in DNA: TGTGCCAGCAGTTTATCTGGGTCCAGGGCCCGAAACACCATATATTTT.

This clonotype appeared a single time. This rearrangement joins TRBV11-1 to TRBJ1-5, with D uncertain. The V gene lost 5 bases and the J gene lost 1 base, with 9 bases spanning the gap. CDR1 and CDR2 (germline): SGHAT, FQDESV (reference sequence). There are 14 residues in the CDR3. The CDR3, as DNA: TGTGCCAGCAGCGTCCTAGGGAGCAATCAGCCCCAGCATTTT. This codes for CASSVLGSNQPQHF.

Turning to this clonotype: This may come from a read error, since a much larger clone is one base off. The conserved final phenylalanine or tryptophan is absent from the CDR3, which likely points to a read error. V gene TRBV7-2 combines with J gene TRBJ1-1; D may be TRBD1 (6 bases). Trimming removed 5 bases at V and 8 bases at J, with 12 bases between. In germline, CDR1 is SGHTA, CDR2 FQGNSA. There are 12 residues in the CDR3. The CDR3 here is CASSRNRVEAFL. The DNA for the CDR3 is TGTGCCAGCAGCCGGAACAGGGTGGAAGCTTTCCTT.

V is TRBV6-5 and J is TRBJ1-1, with TRBD1 as a possible D gene (6 bases). CDR1 and CDR2 from the germline V gene are MNHEY and SVGAGI. The CDR3 runs to 14 residues. V lost 5 bases and J lost 3, with 13 bases in between. CDR3 protein: CASSRTAADTEAFF. CDR3 DNA: TGTGCCAGCAGTAGGACAGCGGCGGACACTGAAGCTTTCTTT.

This clonotype was detected many times. V is TRBV14 and J is TRBJ2-7, with unresolved D. V was shortened by 3 bases and J by 7 bases, with 10 bases between the two germline ends. This CDR3 has 12 residues. From germline, CDR1 is SGHDN and CDR2 FVKESK. The CDR3 region is CASSHASVEQYF. The CDR3, as DNA: TGTGCCAGCAGCCATGCCAGCGTTGAGCAGTACTTC.

This clonotype occurred many times. Here the CDR3 DNA reads TGCGCCAGCAGCTTGGCGGCAGGGGCCATGAACACTGAAGCTTTCTTT. Its protein product is CASSLAAGAMNTEAFF. The chain links TRBV5-1 to TRBJ1-1, with D perhaps matching TRBD1 (6 bases). V was shortened by 0 bases and J by 0 bases, with 12 bases between the two germline ends. CDR1 SGHRS and CDR2 YFSETQ come from the germline V gene. The CDR3 runs to 16 residues.

This clonotype was counted at least ten times. The chain recombines TRBV7-9 with TRBJ1-6; 9 bases are shared with TRBD1. Germline V lookup: CDR1 SEHNR, CDR2 FQNEAQ (reference sequence). The CDR3 spans 15 residues. Germline trimming cut 4 bases from V and 7 bases from J; bases unmatched to any gene: 5. The CDR3 DNA is TGTGCCAGCAGCTCAGAGACAGGGGGGAATTCACCCCTCCACTTT. Translation: CASSSETGGNSPLHF.

This clonotype occurred many times. The V gene is TRBV7-9, the J gene TRBJ1-1, with D maybe TRBD1 (5 bases). V was shortened by 1 base and J by 1 base, with 10 bases between the two germline ends. CDR1 and CDR2 (germline): SEHNR, FQNEAQ (reference sequence). The CDR3 extends over 15 amino acids. CDR3 sequence reads: CASSLGPQGNTEAFF. The CDR3 DNA is TGTGCCAGCAGCTTAGGCCCGCAGGGGAACACTGAAGCTTTCTTT.

V gene TRBV25-1 combines with J gene TRBJ1-1, with 8 bases that match TRBD1. The junction had 5 bases not matched to a gene; V was cut back by 10 bases and J by 1 base. Germline loops: CDR1 MGHDK, CDR2 SYGVNS. The CDR3 runs to 13 residues. In nucleotides, the CDR3 is TGTGCCACCGGACAGGGTTGGAACACTGAAGCTTTCTTT. Encoded protein: CATGQGWNTEAFF.

This clonotype appeared a few times. The V gene is TRBV7-2, the J gene TRBJ1-6; D possibly corresponds to TRBD1 (6 bases). The CDR3 contains 14 residues. V was pared by 5 bases and J by 8 bases, with 13 bases between. Germline-derived CDR1 and CDR2 are SGHTA and FQGNSA. CDR3 sequence: CASSQGGFDSPLHF. In DNA, the CDR3 is TGTGCCAGCAGCCAAGGGGGTTTCGATTCACCCCTCCACTTT.

The chain uses TRBV7-9 and TRBJ2-7; 10 positions agree with TRBD1. The junction had 8 bases not matched to a gene; V was cut back by 6 bases and J by 3 bases. The CDR3 length is 15 residues. The germline V gene encodes CDR1 SEHNR and CDR2 FQNEAQ (reference sequence). The CDR3 nucleotides are TGTGCCAGCAGGACGGGACAGGGGTTTGGCTACGAGCAGTACTTC. Amino acids: CASRTGQGFGYEQYF.

V and J are TRBV5-1 and TRBJ1-1; D remains ambiguous. Germline V gives CDR1 SGHRS, CDR2 YFSETQ. The CDR3 consists of 17 residues. V was cut by 3 bases and J by 0 bases, with 18 bases left in between. CDR3 DNA: TGCGCCAGCAGCTATGACCCGTTGGGCTCCATGAACACTGAAGCTTTCTTT. It is translated as CASSYDPLGSMNTEAFF.